These 20 T cell receptor beta chains were sequenced from one sample in a study of T cell responses to AZD1222 COVID-19 vaccine. Data came from immunoSEQ multiplex PCR; TCRdb stores just in-frame clones and leaves some out. The top ten clones hold roughly 8% of a sample with about 180,000 clones, 80% to 90% of them seen once. Material: peripheral blood, obtained on day 0 of AZD1222 vaccination. These receptors were taken from an adult in good health.

The J gene is TRBJ2-1, the V gene TRBV9; 8 bases fit TRBD2. In germline, CDR1 is SGDLS, CDR2 YYNGEE. Germline trimming cut 2 bases from V and 7 bases from J; bases unmatched to any gene: 11. The CDR3 has 16 amino acids. The CDR3 protein is CASSVGPGSGGNEQFF. CDR3 nucleotides: TGTGCCAGCAGCGTGGGACCGGGGAGCGGGGGTAATGAGCAGTTCTTC. The whole variable domain, remainder taken from reference TRBV9 and TRBJ2-1, is DSGVTQTPKHLITATGQRVTLRCSPRSGDLSVYWYQQSLDQGLQFLIQYYNGEERAKGNILERFSAQQFPDLHSELNLSSLELGDSALYFCASSVGPGSGGNEQFFGPGTRLTVL.

The chain employs TRBV9 and TRBJ2-7; possible D gene TRBD2, 9 bases. The germline V gene encodes CDR1 SGDLS and CDR2 YYNGEE. Trimming removed 4 bases at V and 2 bases at J, with 19 bases between. The CDR3 runs to 16 residues. CDR3 DNA sequence: TGTGCCAGCAGCCCCAGGGGGCTAGCGGGGACCTACGAGCAGTACTTC. This codes for CASSPRGLAGTYEQYF.

Worth noting for this clone: The sample carries other DNA sequences with the same CDR3. V gene TRBV7-3 combines with J gene TRBJ1-5; the match to TRBD1 covers 7 bases. CDR3 length: 13 residues. Germline-derived CDR1 and CDR2 are SGHTA and FQGTGA. V lost 5 bases and J lost 4; bases outside the gene matches: 2. CDR3 sequence (DNA): TGTGCCAGCAGCCTACAGGGGAATCAGCCCCAGCATTTT. The encoded protein is CASSLQGNQPQHF. Together with reference TRBV7-3 and TRBJ1-5, the CDR3 gives the full variable domain: GAGVSQTPSNKVTEKGKYVELRCDPISGHTALYWYRQSLGQGPEFLIYFQGTGAADDSGLPNDRFFAVRPEGSVSTLKIQRTERGDSAVYLCASSLQGNQPQHFGDGTRLSIL.

This chain connects TRBV6-5 to TRBJ2-5, with 7 bases that match TRBD1. The CDR3 loop spans 13 amino acids. The trim removed 4 bases at V and 7 bases at J, leaving 6 bases unmatched. CDR1 is MNHEY and CDR2 is SVGAGI in the germline V gene. CDR3 coding DNA: TGTGCCAGCAGTTCCGACAGGGCGGGGACCCAGTACTTC. This encodes CASSSDRAGTQYF.

The chain links TRBV6-5 to TRBJ2-3, with D uncertain. Germline V gene data show CDR1 as MNHEY and CDR2 as SVGAGI. Trimming removed 11 bases from V and 0 bases from J, with 6 bases in between. The CDR3 runs to 11 residues. The CDR3 bases are TGTGCCGAACAGAGCACAGATACGCAGTATTTT. Translated: CAEQSTDTQYF.

The chain has TRBV5-5 and TRBJ1-4; the D is unclear. Trimming removed 5 bases at V and 2 bases at J, with 13 bases between. The germline CDR1 and CDR2 sequences are SGHKS and YYEKEE (reference sequence). The CDR3 consists of 15 residues. The CDR3 coding sequence is TGTGCCAGCAGTGGCTCGAGACTTACTAATGAAAAACTGTTTTTT. Its translation is CASSGSRLTNEKLFF.

The rearrangement links TRBV7-9 to TRBJ2-7; TRBD1 aligns across 8 bases. The length of the CDR3 is 14 residues. Germline V gene sequence: CDR1 SEHNR, CDR2 FQNEAQ (reference sequence). Trimming took 4 bases from V and 7 from J; bases not matched to a gene: 9. As DNA, the CDR3 is TGTGCCAGCAGCTACACTGGGACAGGAGAAGAGCAGTACTTC. Residues: CASSYTGTGEEQYF.

The chain has TRBV7-2 and TRBJ2-3; D tentatively reads TRBD1 or TRBD2 (6 bases each). CDR1 is SGHTA, CDR2 FQGNSA, per germline. V lost 8 bases and J lost 4, with 10 bases in between. This CDR3 region has 12 residues. The CDR3 nucleotides are TGTGCCAGCGGACGGGGGCCAGATACGCAGTATTTT. Its translation is CASGRGPDTQYF.

This clone came up once. The rearrangement joins TRBV5-4 to TRBJ2-1; TRBD2 matches at 8 bases. The ends lost 3 bases at V and 2 bases at J; junction bases unmatched: 10. The CDR3 totals 17 residues. CDR1 and CDR2 from the germline V gene are SGHNT and YYREEE (reference sequence). CDR3 nucleotide sequence: TGTGCCAGCAGCTCCCCTCTTCGGGGGGGCACCTACAATGAGCAGTTCTTC. Its translation: CASSSPLRGGTYNEQFF.

This chain links TRBV13 with TRBJ1-2; 8 nucleotides match TRBD1. This CDR3 has 17 amino acids. The trim removed 5 bases at V and 4 bases at J, leaving 15 bases unmatched. Germline CDR1 and CDR2: PRHDT and FYEKMQ (reference sequence). The CDR3 sequence is CASSRTRTGSDSYGYTF. For the CDR3, the DNA is TGTGCCAGCAGCCGAACCCGGACAGGGTCGGATAGCTATGGCTACACCTTC. Looking up the rest from reference TRBV13 and TRBJ1-2 gives the full variable domain: AAGVIQSPRHLIKEKRETATLKCYPIPRHDTVYWYQQGPGQDPQFLISFYEKMQSDKGSIPDRFSAQQFSDYHSELNMSSLELGDSALYFCASSRTRTGSDSYGYTFGSGTRLTVV.

The chain combines TRBV7-2 with TRBJ2-3, with 9 bases identical to TRBD1. V shed 2 bases and J 2 bases; nucleotides not matched to a gene: 5. The CDR3 covers 16 residues. Germline-derived CDR1 and CDR2 are SGHTA and FQGNSA. The CDR3 is CASSLPGTGFTDTQYF. As DNA, the CDR3 is TGTGCCAGCAGCTTACCCGGGACAGGGTTCACAGATACGCAGTATTTT.

The V and J genes are TRBV25-1 and TRBJ2-4; 10 bases are shared with TRBD1. J gave up 1 base and V 0 bases, and 3 bases lay outside the gene matches. The CDR3 is made up of 17 amino acids. CDR1 and CDR2 from the germline V gene are MGHDK and SYGVNS. CDR3 loop: CASSEYGGQGAKNIQYF. The DNA for the CDR3 is TGTGCCAGCAGTGAATATGGGGGACAGGGGGCCAAAAACATTCAGTACTTC. The entire variable domain, with the rest obtained from reference TRBV25-1 and TRBJ2-4, is as follows: EADIYQTPRYLVIGTGKKITLECSQTMGHDKMYWYQQDPGMELHLIHYSYGVNSTEKGDLSSESTVSRIRTEHFPLTLESARPSHTSQYLCASSEYGGQGAKNIQYFGAGTRLSVL.

The gene calls are TRBV9 and TRBJ2-2, with TRBD1 as a possible D gene (5 bases). Trimming took off 4 bases at V and 6 bases at J, with 16 bases between the two ends. This CDR3 contains 15 residues. Germline assignment: CDR1 SGDLS and CDR2 YYNGEE. CDR3 DNA: TGTGCCAGCAGCTACAGGCAGGTCATATCCGGGGAGCTGTTTTTT. Protein product: CASSYRQVISGELFF.

The CDR3 region has the DNA TGCGCCAGCAGCCCTGATGTCACAAACACTGAAGCTTTCTTT. It specifies CASSPDVTNTEAFF. The chain recombines TRBV5-1 with TRBJ1-1; D unclear. V was cut by 4 bases and J by 2 bases, with 12 bases left in between. This CDR3 spans 14 amino acids. Per the germline V gene, CDR1 is SGHRS and CDR2 is YFSETQ.

Of note for this clone: This sample includes further DNA sequences coding for the same CDR3. J is TRBJ1-1 and V is TRBV30, with TRBD1 matching over 7 bases. In germline, CDR1 is GTSNPN, CDR2 SVGIG (reference sequence). This CDR3 has 13 amino acids. The V segment lost 5 bases and the J segment 2 bases; nucleotides outside the gene matches: 5. CDR3: CAWSRQGNTEAFF. CDR3 nucleotide sequence: TGTGCCTGGTCCCGACAGGGTAACACTGAAGCTTTCTTT. Filled out from reference TRBV30 and TRBJ1-1, the complete variable domain reads SQTIHQWPATLVQPVGSPLSLECTVEGTSNPNLYWYRQAAGRGLQLLFYSVGIGQISSEVPQNLSASRPQDRQFILSSKKLLLSDSGFYLCAWSRQGNTEAFFGQGTRLTVV.

The J gene is TRBJ1-5, the V gene TRBV18; 8 bases agree with TRBD1. From germline, CDR1 is KGHSH and CDR2 LQKENI. The junction had 3 bases not matched to a gene; V was cut back by 5 bases and J by 0 bases. The CDR3 contains 15 residues. The CDR3 spells CASSVTGDSNQPQHF. The DNA of the CDR3 is TGTGCCAGCTCAGTGACAGGGGATAGCAATCAGCCCCAGCATTTT.

This clone was seen a few times. The rearrangement links TRBV7-2 to TRBJ1-1, with TRBD1 matching over 7 bases. The germline V gene encodes CDR1 SGHTA and CDR2 FQGNSA. V was pared by 5 bases and J by 7 bases, with 7 bases of the junction left unmatched. This CDR3 has 13 residues. CDR3 DNA: TGTGCCAGCAGCGCTCAAGGGGGCTATGAAGCTTTCTTT. This sequence encodes CASSAQGGYEAFF.

V is TRBV9 and J is TRBJ2-1; D not resolved. The CDR3 runs 15 residues. Germline values: CDR1 SGDLS, CDR2 YYNGEE. Trimming took off 0 bases at V and 0 bases at J, with 7 bases between the two ends. This chain's CDR3 is CASSVAPSSYNEQFF. DNA for the CDR3: TGTGCCAGCAGCGTAGCGCCAAGCTCCTACAATGAGCAGTTCTTC.

The rearrangement uses TRBV5-1 and TRBJ2-7; the D gene is possibly TRBD2 (7 bases). V lost 4 bases and J 8 bases, leaving 16 bases between the germline ends. The CDR3 has 13 amino acids. Germline V lookup: CDR1 SGHRS, CDR2 YFSETQ. CDR3 coding DNA: TGCGCCAGCAGCGCGGGAGAGGGGGGTCAGCAGTACTTC. Translation: CASSAGEGGQQYF.

CDR3 loop: CASSFRLNTEAFF. Written as DNA, the CDR3 is TGCGCCAGCAGTTTCCGGCTGAACACTGAAGCTTTCTTT. The rearrangement joins TRBV10-1 to TRBJ1-1, with D hard to call. Between the trimmed V and J ends, which lost 5 bases and 0 bases, there was a span of 7 bases. CDR3 length equals 13 residues. CDR1 and CDR2 from the germline V gene are WNHNN and SYGVQD (reference sequence).